This TCR beta chain was identified during a study of blood T cell repertoires in COVID-19. Overall study context: The analysed material was cDNA or gDNA that came from T cells, B-cell-depleted T cells, or PBMCs.

Residents of about two dozen US areas, aged about 18 to 95 years, made up the participants. The CDR3 runs 15 residues. Measured with immunoSEQ multiplex PCR; TCRdb has only the in-frame clones, and not every one. The data hold some 240,000 clones, with about 86% observed a single time. The gene calls are TRBV21-1 and TRBJ2-7; the DNA was not used to check the table's D call, TRBD2. TRBV21-1 is flagged as a pseudogene. This clonotype originated in a woman aged 40-49 years with acute COVID-19. Sequencing was done on a sample of PBMCs or T cells enriched from blood (not recorded which). In nucleotides, the CDR3 is TGTGCCAGCAGCTCATACGGGAGCTCACCCTACGAGCAGTACTTC. Its translation is CASSSYGSSPYEQYF.